The 15 T cell receptor beta chains below come from one sample, sequenced in a study of cytomegalovirus exposure and HLA in healthy donors. The PCR used 60 Vbeta and 13 Jbeta primers. Generated by immunoSEQ multiplex PCR, the TCRdb table keeps only in-frame clones and is missing some. The data contain 150,000 or so clones, 82% of them singletons. Sequenced material: PBMCs. Receptors originate from a man aged 18 to 29 in good health and CMV-seropositive.

V usage is TRBV19 and J usage is TRBJ1-1; 7 positions agree with TRBD1. After removal of 1 base from V and 1 base from J, the junction contained 3 bases not matched to a gene. The germline gives CDR1 LNHDA, CDR2 SQIVND (reference sequence). This CDR3 has 15 residues. For the CDR3, the DNA is TGTGCCAGTAGTATAGCCAGGACAGGGAACACTGAAGCTTTCTTT. It is translated as CASSIARTGNTEAFF.

This chain joins TRBV9 and TRBJ2-7; 8 positions match TRBD1. The CDR3 runs 13 residues. With 4 bases clipped from V and 5 bases from J, the junction kept 5 bases outside the gene matches. Germline V gene sequence: CDR1 SGDLS, CDR2 YYNGEE. CDR3 coding DNA: TGTGCCAGCAGCCGGGACAGGCTACACGAGCAGTACTTC. It encodes CASSRDRLHEQYF. Filled out from reference TRBV9 and TRBJ2-7, the complete variable domain reads DSGVTQTPKHLITATGQRVTLRCSPRSGDLSVYWYQQSLDQGLQFLIQYYNGEERAKGNILERFSAQQFPDLHSELNLSSLELGDSALYFCASSRDRLHEQYFGPGTRLTVT.

This rearrangement joins TRBV2 to TRBJ2-7; D possibly corresponds to TRBD2 (6 bases). The CDR3 is 15 amino acids. V was clipped by 3 bases and J by 0 bases, with 12 bases between them. Germline CDR1 is SNHLY and CDR2 is FYNNEI. The CDR3 here is CASSDETSISYEQYF. The CDR3 nucleotides are TGTGCCAGCAGTGACGAGACTAGTATCTCCTACGAGCAGTACTTC.

This chain connects TRBV6-5 to TRBJ2-5, with a weak D call TRBD2 (5 bases). V lost 6 bases and J 4 bases, leaving 9 bases between the germline ends. CDR1 is MNHEY and CDR2 is SVGAGI in the germline V gene. The CDR3 extends over 12 amino acids. The CDR3 sequence: CASRRAGETQYF. Here the CDR3 DNA reads TGTGCCAGCAGGAGGGCCGGAGAGACCCAGTACTTC.

The chain is built from TRBV5-1 and TRBJ1-2; maybe TRBD1 (6 bases). V was clipped by 4 bases and J by 7 bases, with 17 bases between them. This CDR3 region has 14 residues. CDR1 is SGHRS, CDR2 YFSETQ, per germline. The chain's CDR3 is CASSPGGGAGGYTF. The CDR3 DNA sequence: TGCGCCAGCAGCCCCGGTGGGGGGGCCGGTGGCTACACCTTC.

Note on this clone: The identical CDR3 is also encoded by other nucleotide sequences in the sample. The chain joins TRBV6-1 to TRBJ1-4; TRBD1 aligns across 8 bases. Germline V CDR1 and CDR2: MNHNS, SASEGT. V was pared by 3 bases and J by 4 bases, with 1 base of the junction left unmatched. The CDR3 sequence is 14 residues long. CDR3 in amino acids: CASSDRGLNEKLFF. The DNA of the CDR3 is TGTGCCAGCAGTGACAGGGGGCTTAATGAAAAACTGTTTTTT.

The chain recombines TRBV28 with TRBJ1-2; 8 nucleotides line up with TRBD1. The ends lost 2 bases at V and 6 bases at J; junction bases unmatched: 8. Per germline, CDR1 MDHEN and CDR2 SYDVKM. The CDR3 sequence is 15 residues long. The CDR3 region is CASSLAGTGENGYTF. CDR3 DNA sequence: TGTGCCAGCAGTTTAGCCGGGACAGGAGAAAATGGCTACACCTTC.

V and J are TRBV6-1 and TRBJ1-1; D may be TRBD1 (5 bases). Looked up from germline, CDR1 is MNHNS and CDR2 is SASEGT. V gave up 8 bases and J gave up 10 bases, with 17 bases separating them. This CDR3 has 12 residues. CDR3 loop: CASVSAGFRAFF. The CDR3 bases are TGTGCCAGCGTATCGGCAGGGTTCAGAGCTTTCTTT.

This clone showed up just once. The V gene is TRBV4-1, the J gene TRBJ2-1, with 7 nucleotides matching TRBD1. Losses at the gene ends were 2 bases for V and 4 bases for J; bases not matched to a gene: 11. CDR3 size: 17 residues. Germline V gives CDR1 MGHRA, CDR2 YSYEKL. The CDR3 DNA reads as TGCGCCAGCAGCCAATATACAGACAGGGAAGTATACAATGAGCAGTTCTTC. Translation: CASSQYTDREVYNEQFF.

J is TRBJ1-2 and V is TRBV6-1; 11 nucleotides match TRBD1. Germline V lookup: CDR1 MNHNS, CDR2 SASEGT. The length of the CDR3 is 15 residues. Trimming took 1 base from V and 6 from J; bases not matched to a gene: 4. The CDR3 reads CASSEDGGQGDGYTF. Written as DNA, the CDR3 is TGTGCCAGCAGTGAAGACGGGGGACAGGGGGATGGCTACACCTTC.

The V and J genes are TRBV6-1 and TRBJ1-1; TRBD1 matches 8 bases. Trimming took 0 bases from V and 5 from J; bases not matched to a gene: 5. Germline V gives CDR1 MNHNS, CDR2 SASEGT. This CDR3 has 15 residues. The CDR3 loop is CASSEASGGRTEAFF. The CDR3, as DNA: TGTGCCAGCAGTGAAGCCTCAGGGGGCCGGACTGAAGCTTTCTTT.

The gene calls are TRBV5-1 and TRBJ1-1, with 10 nucleotides matching TRBD1. Germline-derived CDR1 and CDR2 are SGHRS and YFSETQ. CDR3 size: 14 residues. V trimming: 3 bases; J trimming: 4 bases; junction bases outside the gene matches: 3. The CDR3 DNA sequence: TGCGCCAGCAGCTGGGACAGGGGAAGCACTGAAGCTTTCTTT. Translating gives CASSWDRGSTEAFF.

The chain is built from TRBV6-5 and TRBJ2-3; weak D call: TRBD2 (5 bases). V gave up 2 bases and J gave up 6 bases, with 12 bases separating them. Germline assignment: CDR1 MNHEY and CDR2 SVGAGI. This CDR3 comprises 14 residues. DNA of the CDR3: TGTGCCAGCAGTTACGCCTCGGAGGCGGATACGCAGTATTTT. Its protein is CASSYASEADTQYF.

This clone was recorded only once. This rearrangement joins TRBV6-1 to TRBJ2-7; 9 bases match TRBD1. This CDR3 spans 15 amino acids. J was trimmed by 2 bases and V by 4 bases; bases with no gene match: 6. Germline V lookup: CDR1 MNHNS, CDR2 SASEGT. The CDR3 reads CASSGAGTGTYEQYF. DNA of the CDR3: TGTGCCAGCAGTGGAGCCGGGACAGGGACCTACGAGCAGTACTTC.

This chain links TRBV4-1 with TRBJ1-1; TRBD1 agrees at 7 bases. The CDR3 has 15 amino acids. V gave up 0 bases and J gave up 4 bases; unmatched junction bases: 5. Germline V lookup: CDR1 MGHRA, CDR2 YSYEKL. The CDR3 DNA is TGCGCCAGCAGCCAAGATTCGTCAGGGGGCACTGAAGCTTTCTTT. Protein: CASSQDSSGGTEAFF.